This TCR beta chain derives from a study of cytomegalovirus exposure and HLA in healthy donors. The table came from immunoSEQ multiplex PCR; TCRdb's copy has only in-frame clones and leaves some out. The repertoire consists of 150,000 to 200,000 clones, with around 81% occurring once and the leading ten covering around 2.5%. As concerns this clone: Its antigen is as yet unknown.

Regarding the study as a whole: Most TCRs appeared rarely, but some public TCRs recurred in many donors.

Source material: PBMCs. This sequence was found in a man aged 25-40 years in good health and CMV-seropositive.

CDR3 nucleotide sequence: TGTGCCAGCAGTGACTCTGGCGGGCGAGGCACAGATACGCAGTATTTT. Its translation: CASSDSGGRGTDTQYF. The chain is built from TRBV6-4 and TRBJ2-3, with D tentatively TRBD2 (5 bases). Trimming left V 0 bases short and J 1 base short, with 11 bases between. CDR3 length: 16 amino acids. Looked up from germline, CDR1 is MRHNA and CDR2 is SNTAGT.